This entry features one T cell receptor beta chain sequence. The CDR3 runs 16 residues. Sequencing was performed with immunoSEQ multiplex PCR; in TCRdb, only in-frame clones are kept and a portion is missing. The sample holds 140,000 to 150,000 clones, around three quarters seen once. This entry is derived from a study of blood T cell repertoires in COVID-19. The sample was peripheral blood. The clonotype originates from a man between 50 and 59 years old with acute or convalescent COVID-19. The chain uses TRBV21-1 and TRBJ2-2; the table's D call of TRBD1 was not tested on the DNA. TRBV21-1 is annotated as a pseudogene. CDR3 DNA sequence: TGTGCCAGCAGCAAAGGGTCCCCGACAGGGACCGGGGAGCTGTTTTTT. Translation gives CASSKGSPTGTGELFF.